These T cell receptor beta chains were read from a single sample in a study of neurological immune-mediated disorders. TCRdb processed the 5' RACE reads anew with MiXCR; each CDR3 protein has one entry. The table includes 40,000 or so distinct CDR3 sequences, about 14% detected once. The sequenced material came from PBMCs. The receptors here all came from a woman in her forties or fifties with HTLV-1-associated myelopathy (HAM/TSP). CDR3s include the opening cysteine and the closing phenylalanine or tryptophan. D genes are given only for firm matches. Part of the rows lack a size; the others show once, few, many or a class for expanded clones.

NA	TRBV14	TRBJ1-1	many	TGTGCCAGCAGCCAGGGGACTTACACTGAAGCTTTCTTT	CASSQGTYTEAFF
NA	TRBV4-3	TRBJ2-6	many	TGCGCCAGCAGCTCTTCCTCGGGGGGCGCTGGGGCCAACGTCCTGACTTTC	CASSSSSGGAGANVLTF
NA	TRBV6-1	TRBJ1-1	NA	TGTGCCAGCAAAATTGACCGTCGGGGCACTGAAGCTTTCTTT	CASKIDRRGTEAFF
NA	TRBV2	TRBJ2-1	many	TGTGCCAGCAGTGAAAATCCCCCCCCTTACAATGAGCAGTTCTTC	CASSENPPPYNEQFF
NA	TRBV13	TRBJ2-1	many	TGTGCCAGCAGCTTGGGCTATAACTACAATGAGCAGTTCTTC	CASSLGYNYNEQFF
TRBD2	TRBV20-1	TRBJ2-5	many	TGCAGTGCTAGATCGGGACTAGATCCGGGGGAGACCCAGTACTTC	CSARSGLDPGETQYF
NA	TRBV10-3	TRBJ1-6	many	TGTGCCATCAGGAAACAGGGATGGGATTCACCCCTCCACTTT	CAIRKQGWDSPLHF
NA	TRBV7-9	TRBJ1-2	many	TGTGCCAGCAGGGGGCCACGGGCCAGGTCAAACTATGGCTACACCTTC	CASRGPRARSNYGYTF
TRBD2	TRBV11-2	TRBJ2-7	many	TGTGCCAGCAGCTTCGGGGACTACTCCTACGAGCAGTACTTC	CASSFGDYSYEQYF
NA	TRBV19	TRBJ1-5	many	TGTGCCAGTAGTATGAATAGGGGCACGAATCAGCCCCAGCATTTT	CASSMNRGTNQPQHF
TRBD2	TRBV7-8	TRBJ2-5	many	TGTGCCAGCAGCCCCCGGCTAGCGGGGGAAGAGACCCAGTACTTC	CASSPRLAGEETQYF
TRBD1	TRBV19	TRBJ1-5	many	TGTGCCAGTAGCAGGGGGTTAGTTCAGCCCCAGCATTTT	CASSRGLVQPQHF
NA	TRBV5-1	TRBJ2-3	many	TGCGCCAGCAGCTTGGATGGCGTAGATACGCAGTATTTT	CASSLDGVDTQYF
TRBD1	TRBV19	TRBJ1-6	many	TGTGCCAGTAGTAACCAGGGGGCACGGTCACCCCTCCACTTT	CASSNQGARSPLHF
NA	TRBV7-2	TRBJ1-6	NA	TGTGCCAGCAGCTTAGGGAACTTTAATTCACCCCTCCACTTT	CASSLGNFNSPLHF
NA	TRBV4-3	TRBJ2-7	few	TGCGCCAGCAGCCAAGGAGCAAGGACAGTCTACGAGCAGTACTTC	CASSQGARTVYEQYF
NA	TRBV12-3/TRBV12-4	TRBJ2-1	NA	TGTGCCAGCAGCCCCTGGACCCCCGAGTATGAGCAGTTCTTC	CASSPWTPEYEQFF
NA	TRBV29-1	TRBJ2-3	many	TGCAGCGTTGAAGTTGGCAGAGACCAGACAGATACGCAGTATTTT	CSVEVGRDQTDTQYF
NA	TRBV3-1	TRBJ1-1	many	TGTGCCAGCAGCCCACAGGGCACTGAAGCTTTCTTT	CASSPQGTEAFF
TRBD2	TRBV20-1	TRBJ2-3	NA	TGCAGTGCTAGGTGGGGGGGATCAGATACGCAGTATTTT	CSARWGGSDTQYF
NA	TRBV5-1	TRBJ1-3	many	TGCGCCAGCAGCTTGGCGGACGGGTTCTCTGGAAACACCATATATTTT	CASSLADGFSGNTIYF
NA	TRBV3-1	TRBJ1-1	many	TGTGCCAGCGCCAGGGAGGCGGCCGGAACTGAAGCTTTCTTT	CASAREAAGTEAFF
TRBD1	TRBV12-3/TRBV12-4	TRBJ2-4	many	TGTGCCAGCAGGGGGACAGGGAGAGGAAACATTCAGTACTTC	CASRGTGRGNIQYF
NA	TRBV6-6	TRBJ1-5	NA	TGTGCCAGCGGGGATCAGCCCCAGCATTTT	CASGDQPQHF
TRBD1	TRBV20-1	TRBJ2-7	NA	TGCAGTGCTAGAGATTGGACAGGGGTATACGAGCAGTACTTC	CSARDWTGVYEQYF
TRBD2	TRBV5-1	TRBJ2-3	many	TGCGCCAGCAGCTTGGGAGCGGGGAGCACAGATACGCAGTATTTT	CASSLGAGSTDTQYF
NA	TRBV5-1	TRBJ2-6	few	TGCGCCAGCAGCTTGGCAGGCCCCTCTGGGGCCAACGTCCTGACTTTC	CASSLAGPSGANVLTF
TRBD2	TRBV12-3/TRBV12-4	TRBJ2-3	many	TGTGCCAGCGGCTGGGGGGGGGGAAGAGATACGCAGTATTTT	CASGWGGGRDTQYF
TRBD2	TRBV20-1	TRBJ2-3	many	TGCAGTGCTGGATCCCAAATGACTAGCGGGGGCACAGATACGCAGTATTTT	CSAGSQMTSGGTDTQYF
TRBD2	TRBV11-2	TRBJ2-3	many	TGTGCCAGCAGCTCCGCGACTAGCAAAGATACGCAGTATTTT	CASSSATSKDTQYF
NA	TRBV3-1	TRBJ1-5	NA	TGTGTCAGCGGAGGGACCGCCAATCAGCCCCAGCATTTT	CVSGGTANQPQHF
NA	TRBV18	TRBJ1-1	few	TGTGCCAGCTCACCACGATACACCCCCAGCATGAACACTGAAGCTTTCTTT	CASSPRYTPSMNTEAFF
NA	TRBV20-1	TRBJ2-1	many	TGCAGTGCTAGAGAGGGGACTGATACTCACTTC	CSAREGTDTHF
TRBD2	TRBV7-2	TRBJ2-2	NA	TGTGCCAGCAGCTTAGGGCTAGCGGTGAACACCGGGGAGCTGTTTTTT	CASSLGLAVNTGELFF
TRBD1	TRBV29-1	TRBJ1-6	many	TGCAGCGTTCGGACAGGGAGGGGTTCACCCCTCCACTTT	CSVRTGRGSPLHF
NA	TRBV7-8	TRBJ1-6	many	TGTGCCAGCAGCTTTAGCAGGAATTCACCCCTCCACTTT	CASSFSRNSPLHF
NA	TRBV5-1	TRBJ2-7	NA	NA	CASSFYICSTGGLRYEQYF
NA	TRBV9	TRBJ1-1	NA	NA	CASSFYICSARVGYEAFF
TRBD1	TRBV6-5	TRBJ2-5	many	TGTGCCAGCAGTTACTCATCAGGCAGGGGGAGAGAGACCCAGTACTTC	CASSYSSGRGRETQYF
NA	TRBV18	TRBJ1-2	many	TGTGCCAGCTCACCACCTAACTCCGGGTCCTATGGCTACACCTTC	CASSPPNSGSYGYTF
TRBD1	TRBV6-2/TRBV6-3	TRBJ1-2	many	TGTGCCACCCTACCGGGACAGCAAAACTATGGCTACACCTTC	CATLPGQQNYGYTF
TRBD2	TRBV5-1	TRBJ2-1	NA	TGCGCCAGCAGCTCCCCTATTAGCGGGGGCAATGAGCAGTTCTTC	CASSSPISGGNEQFF
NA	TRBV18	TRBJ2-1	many	TGTGCCAGCTCACCAGCGTCATCTGGGGACAATGAGCAGTTCTTC	CASSPASSGDNEQFF
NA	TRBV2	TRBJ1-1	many	TGTGCCAGCAGTAGCCGGGAAATGAACACTGAAGCTTTCTTT	CASSSREMNTEAFF
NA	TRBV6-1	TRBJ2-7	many	TGTGCCAGCAGTGAACAAGACGGGACCTACGAGCAGTACTTC	CASSEQDGTYEQYF